This T cell receptor beta chain was found in a study of tissue T cells after allogeneic stem cell transplantation. Data came from immunoSEQ multiplex PCR; TCRdb stores just in-frame clones and leaves some out. The sample comprises 1,500 to 2,000 clones, 35% to 50% of which are singletons, and just under 35% rests with the top ten. This clone was counted only a few times. Its antigen is currently unknown. The gene names here belong to mouse. The CDR3 end is not reached by the read, which stops 1 residue before it; the germline J gene fills it in. Germline CDR1 KGHPV, CDR2 FQNQEV (reference sequence). V lost 2 bases and J 2 bases, leaving 5 bases between the germline ends. This CDR3 has 13 residues. Study observations and caveats: TCR repertoires tracked anatomic similarity, regardless of disease or transplant status.

Time point noted: mouse harvest day 14 after allogeneic transplant. Each mouse received 10^7 T-cell-depleted marrow cells plus 10^6 splenic CD5+ T cells by tail vein. Sequenced input: spleen. The gene calls are TRBV26 and TRBJ2-4; D is undetermined. The clonotype comes from a female BALB/c mouse given C57BL/6 T cells with graft-versus-host disease after an allogeneic hematopoietic cell transplant. CDR3 sequence reads: CASSLGLQNTLYF. The part of the CDR3 DNA that was read is TGTGCCAGCAGTCTGGGCCTTCAAAACACCTTGTAC.